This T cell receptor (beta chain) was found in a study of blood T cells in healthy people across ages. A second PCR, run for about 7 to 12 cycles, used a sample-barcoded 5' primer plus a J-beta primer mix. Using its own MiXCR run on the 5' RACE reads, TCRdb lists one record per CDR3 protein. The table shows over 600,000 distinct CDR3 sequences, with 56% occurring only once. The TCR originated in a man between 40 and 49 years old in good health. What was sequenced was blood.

CDR3 amino acids: CASSQDVGTGRYIQYF. In DNA form, the CDR3 reads TGTGCCAGCAGCCAAGATGTCGGGACAGGGCGATACATTCAGTACTTC. This chain connects TRBV4-2 to TRBJ2-4; 9 bases match TRBD1. The J segment lost 8 bases and the V segment lost 0 bases, leaving 8 bases of the junction unmatched. Germline lookup yields CDR1 LGHNA and CDR2 YNFKEQ. The CDR3 is made up of 16 amino acids.